This TCR beta chain originates from a study of monozygotic twins with inflammatory bowel disease. Reanalyzing the 5' RACE reads, TCRdb keeps one entry per CDR3 protein, without DNA. This sample's table reports around 140,000 distinct CDR3 sequences. This CDR3 spans 17 amino acids. CDR1 and CDR2 (germline): DFQATT, SNEGSKA (reference sequence). The TCR sequence derives from a human donor with ulcerative colitis or Crohn's disease, or a healthy co-twin of an affected twin (not recorded which). The chain recombines TRBV20-1 with TRBJ1-1; TCRdb picks TRBD1, but there is no DNA to check that call. The specimen sequenced was blood. The CDR3 loop is CSARELDRQGELIEAFF.